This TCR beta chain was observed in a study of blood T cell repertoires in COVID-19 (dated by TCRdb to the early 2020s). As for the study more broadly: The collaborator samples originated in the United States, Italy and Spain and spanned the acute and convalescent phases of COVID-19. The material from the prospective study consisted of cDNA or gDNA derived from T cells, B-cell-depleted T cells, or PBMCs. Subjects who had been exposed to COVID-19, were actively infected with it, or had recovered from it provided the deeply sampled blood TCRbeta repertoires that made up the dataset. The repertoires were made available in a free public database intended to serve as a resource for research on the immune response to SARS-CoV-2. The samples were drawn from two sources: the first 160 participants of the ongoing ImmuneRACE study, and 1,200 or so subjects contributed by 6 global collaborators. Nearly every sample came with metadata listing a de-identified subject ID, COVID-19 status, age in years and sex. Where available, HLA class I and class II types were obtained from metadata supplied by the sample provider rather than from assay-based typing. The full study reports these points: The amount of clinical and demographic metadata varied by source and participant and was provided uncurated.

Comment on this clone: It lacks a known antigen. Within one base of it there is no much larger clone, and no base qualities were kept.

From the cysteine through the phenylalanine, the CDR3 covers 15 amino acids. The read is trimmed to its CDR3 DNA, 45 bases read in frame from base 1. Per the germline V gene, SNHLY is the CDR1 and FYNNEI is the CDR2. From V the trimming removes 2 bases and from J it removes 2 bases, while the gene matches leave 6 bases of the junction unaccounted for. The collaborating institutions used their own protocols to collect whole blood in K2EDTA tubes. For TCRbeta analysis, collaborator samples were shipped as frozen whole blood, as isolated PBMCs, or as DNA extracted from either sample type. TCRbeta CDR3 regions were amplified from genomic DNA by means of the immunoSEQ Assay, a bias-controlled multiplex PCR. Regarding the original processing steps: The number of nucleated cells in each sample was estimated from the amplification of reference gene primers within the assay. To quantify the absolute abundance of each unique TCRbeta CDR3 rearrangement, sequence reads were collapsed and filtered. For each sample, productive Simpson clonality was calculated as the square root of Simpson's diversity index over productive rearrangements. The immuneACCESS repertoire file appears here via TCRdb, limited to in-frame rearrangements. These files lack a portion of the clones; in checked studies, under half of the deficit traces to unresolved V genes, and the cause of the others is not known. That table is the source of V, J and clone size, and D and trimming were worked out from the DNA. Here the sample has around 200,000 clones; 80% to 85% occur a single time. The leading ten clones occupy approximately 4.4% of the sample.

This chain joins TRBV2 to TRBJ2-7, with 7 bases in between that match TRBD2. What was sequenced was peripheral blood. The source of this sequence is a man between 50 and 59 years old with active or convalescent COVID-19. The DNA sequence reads TGTGCCAGCAGTGAACCCCGGGGGGAAACCTACGAGCAGTACTTC. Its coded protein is CASSEPRGETYEQYF.